This is a list of T cell receptor beta chains from one sample in a study of CD8+ T cells in alopecia areata. TCRdb keeps only in-frame clones here, not all; method: immunoSEQ multiplex PCR. The profile shows about 130,000 clones, approximately 49% of them singletons. The input for sequencing was CD8+ T cells sorted from blood, taken at week 0. These receptors came from a human donor with alopecia areata. Both conserved end residues are part of each CDR3. Fields, in order: V gene, CDR3 length, J gene, CDR3 protein.

TRBV2	11	TRBJ2-7	CASREKYEQYF
TRBV4-1	13	TRBJ1-5	CASSQNRGQPQHF
TRBV29-1	14	TRBJ1-2	CSVEFQVLNYGYTF
TRBV5-1	16	TRBJ1-4	CASSLSGEATNEKLFF
TRBV13	13	TRBJ2-5	CASSLFLQETQYF
TRBV29-1	13	TRBJ2-7	CSVVVAGSYEQYF
TRBV14	14	TRBJ2-3	CASNPGPSTDTQYF
TRBV2	17	TRBJ2-1	CASSEEESGGAYNEQFF
TRBV7-2	16	TRBJ1-4	CASSADYEGSDEKLFF
TRBV10-3	14	TRBJ2-2	CAILSGMNTGELFF
TRBV4-1	17	TRBJ2-1	CASSQEVTDIQYNEQFF
TRBV7-9	11	TRBJ2-5	CASLREGDQYF
TRBV27	18	TRBJ1-5	CASSLIVPKGITGQPQHF
TRBV6-1	15	TRBJ2-3	CASSEATGGEDTQYF
TRBV5-1	13	TRBJ2-1	CASSLDGINEQFF